This is a list of T cell receptor beta chains from one sample in a study of CXCR3-negative and CXCR3-positive naive CD8 T cells. TCRdb reprocessed the 5' RACE reads and stores each CDR3 protein as one record, lacking DNA. Its table records roughly 50,000 distinct CDR3 sequences. Input material: naive CXCR3+ CD8+ T cells from blood. The receptors stem from a human donor in good health. Some clones in this sample may be carry-over from other donors' samples. Both conserved end residues are part of each CDR3.

CDR3	V	J
CASSSDRGSLFYNEQFF	TRBV6-2/TRBV6-3	TRBJ2-1
CASKRTSGAETQYF	TRBV3-1	TRBJ2-5
CASTISLAAACNQPQHF	TRBV25-1	TRBJ1-5
CASTYSSSYEQYF	TRBV7-2	TRBJ2-7
CASSPSGQETQYF	TRBV7-2	TRBJ2-5
CSASWDGAPYEQYF	TRBV20-1	TRBJ2-7
CASSFIQGARGYTF	TRBV28	TRBJ1-2
CASSFLTDTQYF	TRBV5-4	TRBJ2-3
CASSISSVGPTDTQYF	TRBV6-2/TRBV6-3	TRBJ2-3
CASSLTSGGPATQYF	TRBV7-2	TRBJ2-3
CASSESLGNQPQHF	TRBV10-2	TRBJ1-5
CASSQDYMGDLNGDTQYF	TRBV4-3	TRBJ2-3
CASSQGLAGLLGEQYF	TRBV19	TRBJ2-7
CASGPRSRFVSGNTIYF	TRBV6-5	TRBJ1-3
CASSFWESQETQYF	TRBV7-9	TRBJ2-5
CASSPPLGLTQYF	TRBV7-9	TRBJ2-3
CASSSRDYPDTQYF	TRBV7-9	TRBJ2-3
CASSLGRGLNEQFF	TRBV7-9	TRBJ2-1
CSVGQVSSFGDSRNYGYTF	TRBV29-1	TRBJ1-2
CASRHSYLGGTQYF	TRBV6-5	TRBJ2-3
CASSEGDSDNYGYTF	TRBV9	TRBJ1-2
CASSQTATNEKLFF	TRBV4-3	TRBJ1-4
CSGGTSGNEQFF	TRBV29-1	TRBJ2-1
CASSPPGANVLTF	TRBV7-9	TRBJ2-6
CASSGRQGTGNTIYF	TRBV7-9	TRBJ1-3
CASSEYEGPDGYTF	TRBV25-1	TRBJ1-2
CASISPGRAHNEQFF	TRBV7-8	TRBJ2-1
CASSDRISYEQYF	TRBV6-2/TRBV6-3	TRBJ2-7
CASSLGTGIVLETQYF	TRBV12-3/TRBV12-4	TRBJ2-5